These T cell receptor beta chains were read from a single sample in a study of shared clonotypes between healthy human individuals. TCRdb's table, derived via immunoSEQ multiplex PCR, lists solely in-frame clones and lacks some. The sample contains under 2.5 million clones, roughly 90% of which appear only once. Source material: naive CD4+ T cells from PBMCs. These receptors were taken from a man younger than 35 in good health. Some clones in this sample may be carry-over from other donors' samples. Both conserved end residues are part of each CDR3. D genes are given only for firm matches. Not every row has a clone size; where given, it reads once, few, many or a size class.

D	V	size	J	CDR3	DNA
-	TRBV7-9	-	TRBJ1-1	CASSLVVGANTEAFF	TGTGCCAGCAGCTTAGTTGTGGGGGCGAACACTGAAGCTTTCTTT
-	TRBV18	few	TRBJ1-5	CASSPGVLRPQHF	TGTGCCAGCTCACCAGGGGTTCTAAGGCCCCAGCATTTT
TRBD1	TRBV6-6	-	TRBJ2-5	CASGGQGRLETQYF	TGTGCCAGTGGGGGACAGGGGCGCTTGGAGACCCAGTACTTC
-	TRBV6-6	-	TRBJ2-7	CASSYEVSDPVEQYF	TGTGCCAGCAGTTACGAGGTGTCTGATCCTGTGGAGCAGTACTTC
-	TRBV6-4	-	TRBJ2-2	CASSRFSGGELFF	TGTGCCAGCAGCAGGTTCAGCGGCGGGGAGCTGTTTTTT
-	TRBV7-6	-	TRBJ2-1	CASSDIKRRGLYNEQFF	TGTGCCAGCAGCGATATAAAGAGGCGGGGGCTCTACAATGAGCAGTTCTTC
-	TRBV21-1	-	TRBJ2-7	CAGGLVVAGGPSVYEQYF	TGTGCCGGAGGCTTGGTGGTGGCGGGAGGGCCGAGTGTATACGAGCAGTACTTC
-	TRBV21-1	-	TRBJ2-3	CASSNGTLEGADTQYF	TGTGCCAGCAGCAACGGGACTCTAGAGGGTGCAGATACGCAGTATTTT
-	TRBV6-6	once	TRBJ2-5	CASRSPWDIEETQYF	TGTGCCAGCAGATCTCCGTGGGACATCGAAGAGACCCAGTACTTC
-	TRBV28	once	TRBJ2-2	CASGLYPSTGELFF	TGTGCCAGCGGACTTTATCCCTCGACAGGGGAGCTGTTTTTT
TRBD2	TRBV7-3	once	TRBJ2-1	CASSLYPGTSLIF	TGTGCCAGCAGCTTATATCCCGGGACTAGTCTGATCTTC
-	TRBV28	-	TRBJ1-4	CASGGAGYEKLFF	TGTGCCAGCGGCGGGGCTGGATATGAAAAACTGTTTTTT
TRBD1	TRBV7-2	-	TRBJ1-3	CASSSRQGSGNTIYF	TGTGCCAGCAGCTCTCGACAGGGAAGTGGAAACACCATATATTTT
TRBD2	TRBV6-5	-	TRBJ2-2	CASKVAGNTGELFF	TGTGCCAGCAAAGTAGCGGGGAACACCGGGGAGCTGTTTTTT
-	TRBV18	-	TRBJ2-1	CASQMILRQRQFF	TGTGCCAGCCAAATGATCCTTCGACAGCGCCAGTTCTTC
TRBD2	TRBV28	-	TRBJ2-5	CASTFSGARETQYF	TGTGCCAGCACTTTTAGCGGGGCTCGAGAGACCCAGTACTTC
-	TRBV27	-	TRBJ2-7	CASRERYEQYF	TGTGCCAGCAGGGAGAGGTACGAGCAGTACTTC
-	TRBV7-3	-	TRBJ2-3	CASSLPGNTDTQYF	TGTGCCAGCAGCTTACCCGGAAACACAGATACGCAGTATTTT
TRBD2	TRBV11-3	-	TRBJ2-5	CASSLIQPGGGKETQYF	TGTGCCAGCAGCTTAATACAACCCGGGGGAGGGAAAGAGACCCAGTACTTC
TRBD1	TRBV7-9	few	TRBJ1-3	CASSSDRGSGNTIYF	TGTGCCAGCAGCTCCGACAGGGGATCTGGAAACACCATATATTTT
-	TRBV4-2	-	TRBJ2-5	CASSQTLARRGETQYF	TGTGCCAGCAGCCAGACCCTAGCCAGGAGAGGAGAGACCCAGTACTTC
-	TRBV5-1	-	TRBJ2-4	CASSRGSGIQYF	TGCGCCAGCAGCAGGGGTTCGGGCATTCAGTACTTC
-	TRBV18	-	TRBJ2-1	CASSPMTQPYNEQFF	TGTGCCAGCTCACCAATGACACAGCCCTACAATGAGCAGTTCTTC
TRBD1	TRBV19	-	TRBJ1-1	CASSGQGFTEAFF	TGTGCCAGTAGTGGACAGGGGTTCACTGAAGCTTTCTTT
-	TRBV28	-	TRBJ2-7	CASSLGRWGTAGEQYF	TGTGCCAGCAGTTTAGGACGGTGGGGCACCGCGGGGGAGCAGTACTTC
-	TRBV2	-	TRBJ1-4	CASSGRPGYEKLFF	TGTGCCAGCAGTGGGCGCCCCGGTTATGAAAAACTGTTTTTT
TRBD1	TRBV4-2	-	TRBJ1-1	CASNRGSAEAFF	TGTGCCAGCAACAGGGGAAGTGCTGAAGCTTTCTTT
-	TRBV5-1	-	TRBJ2-3	CASSPGTFGDTQYF	TGCGCCAGCAGCCCCGGGACATTCGGAGATACGCAGTATTTT
TRBD1	TRBV4-1	-	TRBJ2-2	CASSDRASGTGELFF	TGCGCCAGCAGCGACAGGGCCTCGGGCACCGGGGAGCTGTTTTTT
TRBD2	TRBV5-1	-	TRBJ2-1	CASSLGRVVVAGGLSYNEQFF	TGCGCCAGCAGCTTGGGAAGGGTGGTGGTAGCGGGAGGATTATCTTACAATGAGCAGTTCTTC
-	TRBV5-4	-	TRBJ1-3	CASSSRAGSGNTIYF	TGTGCCAGCAGCTCACGGGCGGGCTCTGGAAACACCATATATTTT
TRBD1	TRBV5-1	-	TRBJ2-1	CASSPGTVSNEQFF	TGCGCCAGCAGCCCTGGGACAGTCTCCAATGAGCAGTTCTTC
-	TRBV11-3	-	TRBJ2-1	CASSLGGGQYNEQFF	TGTGCCAGCAGCTTAGGAGGGGGTCAGTACAATGAGCAGTTCTTC
-	TRBV18	-	TRBJ2-3	CASSPILDTQYF	TGTGCCAGCTCACCTATTCTGGATACGCAGTATTTT
-	TRBV5-1	-	TRBJ2-4	CASSLESPTRNIQYF	TGCGCCAGCAGCCTTGAATCCCCGACTAGAAACATTCAGTACTTC
TRBD1	TRBV7-9	-	TRBJ1-2	CASSDRQGSFWVGYTF	TGTGCCAGCAGCGATAGACAGGGCTCGTTTTGGGTTGGCTACACCTTC
TRBD1	TRBV11-2	-	TRBJ1-4	CASSFGQGREKLFF	TGTGCCAGCAGCTTCGGACAGGGCCGTGAAAAACTGTTTTTT
-	TRBV4-1	-	TRBJ1-2	CASSQVNYGYTF	TGCGCCAGCAGCCAAGTTAACTATGGCTACACCTTC
-	TRBV9	once	TRBJ2-2	CASSPGGAPSGTGELFF	TGTGCCAGCAGCCCAGGTGGGGCACCTTCGGGGACCGGGGAGCTGTTTTTT
-	TRBV7-6	-	TRBJ2-5	CASSLSASAGGIQETQYF	TGTGCCAGCAGCTTATCTGCGTCGGCAGGAGGGATTCAAGAGACCCAGTACTTC
TRBD2	TRBV2	-	TRBJ2-7	CASSDQRLAPYEQYF	TGTGCCAGCAGTGATCAACGACTAGCTCCCTACGAGCAGTACTTC
-	TRBV6-5	few	TRBJ1-1	CASTQGQGTTEAFF	TGTGCCAGCACCCAAGGGCAGGGGACCACTGAAGCTTTCTTT
TRBD1	TRBV19	-	TRBJ1-5	CASSITTGGNQPQHF	TGTGCCAGTAGTATAACGACAGGGGGCAATCAGCCCCAGCATTTT
TRBD2	TRBV7-9	-	TRBJ2-1	CASSLGTSGSSYNEQFF	TGTGCCAGCAGCTTAGGAACTAGCGGGAGCTCCTACAATGAGCAGTTCTTC
-	TRBV14	-	TRBJ1-3	CASSQEWQGIRNTIYF	TGTGCCAGCAGCCAAGAATGGCAGGGAATCAGAAACACCATATATTTT
-	TRBV5-1	-	TRBJ2-3	CASSTRTSTDTQYF	TGCGCCAGCAGCACAAGGACTAGCACAGATACGCAGTATTTT
TRBD1	TRBV7-2	few	TRBJ1-2	CASSVRTGYYGYTF	TGTGCCAGCAGCGTAAGGACAGGTTATTATGGCTACACCTTC
-	TRBV6-4	once	TRBJ2-2	CASSVETNTGELFF	TGTGCCAGCAGTGTGGAGACGAACACCGGGGAGCTGTTTTTT
-	TRBV6-6	-	TRBJ2-3	CASSYEGGTDTQYF	TGTGCCAGCAGTTACGAGGGAGGTACAGATACGCAGTATTTT
-	TRBV10-3	-	TRBJ1-1	CAPRAMNTEAFF	TGTGCCCCCCGGGCAATGAACACTGAAGCTTTCTTT